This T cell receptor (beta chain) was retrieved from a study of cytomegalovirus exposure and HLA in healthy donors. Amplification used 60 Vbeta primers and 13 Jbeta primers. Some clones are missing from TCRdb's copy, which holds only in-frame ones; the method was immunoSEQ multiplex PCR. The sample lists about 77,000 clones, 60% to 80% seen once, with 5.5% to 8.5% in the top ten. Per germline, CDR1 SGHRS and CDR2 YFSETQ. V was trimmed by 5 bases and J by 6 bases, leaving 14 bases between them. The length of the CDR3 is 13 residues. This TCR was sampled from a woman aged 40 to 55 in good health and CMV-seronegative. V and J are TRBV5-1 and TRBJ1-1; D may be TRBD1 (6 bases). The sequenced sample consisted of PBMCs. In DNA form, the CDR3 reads TGCGCCAGCAGATTGACAGGCTCCGCTGAAGCTTTCTTT. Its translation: CASRLTGSAEAFF.